Listed below are T cell receptor beta chains from one sample, sequenced in a study of cytomegalovirus exposure and HLA in healthy donors. Only in-frame clones appear in the TCRdb table, and some are missing; sequencing was by immunoSEQ multiplex PCR. This listing includes tens of thousands of clones. Sequencing was done on a sample of PBMCs. Receptors were obtained from a man aged 35-49 years in good health and CMV-seropositive. Both conserved end residues are part of each CDR3. A D gene is named only where the DNA matches it firmly.

15,.,TRBJ1-5,TRBV19,CASSFTGNSNQPQHF,TGTGCCAGTAGTTTTACAGGAAATAGCAATCAGCCCCAGCATTTT
14,.,TRBJ1-2,TRBV4-3,CASSQAYSFYGYTF,TGCGCCAGCAGCCAAGCTTACAGCTTCTATGGCTACACCTTC
16,TRBD1,TRBJ2-1,TRBV6-1,CASSGYVTGGANEQFF,TGTGCCAGCAGTGGGTACGTGACAGGGGGAGCCAATGAGCAGTTCTTC
16,TRBD1,TRBJ2-3,TRBV27,CASRPKGTAITDTQYF,TGTGCCAGCAGACCGAAGGGGACAGCCATCACAGATACGCAGTATTTT
14,.,TRBJ1-3,TRBV29-1,CSVEVIEAGNTTYF,TGCAGCGTTGAAGTAATAGAGGCTGGAAACACCACATATTTT
15,.,TRBJ2-7,TRBV18,CASSPHADRTYEQYF,TGTGCCAGCTCACCTCACGCAGACAGGACCTACGAGCAGTACTTC
16,TRBD2,TRBJ2-7,TRBV6-1,CASSEHSSGDPYEQYF,TGTGCCAGCAGTGAACACTCAAGCGGGGATCCCTACGAGCAGTACTTC
13,.,TRBJ2-1,TRBV4-1,CASSQDLYNEQFF,TGCGCCAGCAGCCAAGATCTCTACAATGAGCAGTTCTTC
15,.,TRBJ1-3,TRBV7-8,CASSSLGGSGNTIYF,TGTGCCAGCAGCTCCCTCGGAGGGTCTGGAAACACCATATATTTT
15,.,TRBJ1-6,TRBV5-1,CASSLVGATDSPLHF,TGCGCCAGCAGCTTGGTAGGGGCGACTGATTCACCCCTCCACTTT
14,TRBD1,TRBJ1-4,TRBV7-9,CASSSGTANEKLFF,TGTGCCAGCAGTTCCGGGACAGCGAATGAAAAACTGTTTTTT
13,TRBD1,TRBJ2-7,TRBV7-9,CASSLGRGNEQYF,TGTGCCAGCAGCTTAGGCAGGGGGAACGAGCAGTACTTC
15,.,TRBJ2-7,TRBV6-6,CASSYYSDGNYEQYF,TGCGCCAGCAGTTACTACTCGGACGGGAACTACGAGCAGTACTTC
15,TRBD1,TRBJ1-6,TRBV6-5,CASSYRQGGNSPLHF,TGTGCCAGCAGTTACCGGCAGGGGGGAAATTCACCCCTCCACTTT
17,TRBD1,TRBJ2-1,TRBV27,CASSSPNRQGSLATQFF,TGTGCCAGCAGTTCCCCTAATCGACAGGGTTCTCTCGCTACGCAGTTCTTC
14,.,TRBJ1-2,TRBV7-2,CASSYTTGSHGYTF,TGTGCCAGCAGCTACACCACAGGGTCTCATGGCTACACCTTC
15,.,TRBJ2-7,TRBV6-5,CASSYLEGHTYEQYF,TGTGCCAGCAGCTACTTGGAGGGCCACACCTACGAGCAGTACTTC
16,TRBD1,TRBJ2-7,TRBV9,CASSVREGTGGDEQYF,TGTGCCAGCAGCGTACGAGAAGGGACAGGGGGCGACGAGCAGTACTTC
16,TRBD1,TRBJ2-7,TRBV10-3,CAIGHGGQGRSYEQYF,TGTGCCATCGGCCACGGGGGACAGGGGCGCTCCTACGAGCAGTACTTC
14,.,TRBJ1-1,TRBV4-3,CASSQVYSDTEAFF,TGCGCCAGCAGCCAGGTGTACTCGGACACTGAAGCTTTCTTT
15,TRBD2,TRBJ2-1,TRBV2,CASSEQLAEYNEQFF,TGTGCCAGCAGTGAACAACTAGCGGAATACAATGAGCAGTTCTTC
13,TRBD2,TRBJ2-7,TRBV7-8,CASSLVTSAEQYF,TGTGCCAGCAGCTTAGTGACTAGCGCTGAGCAGTACTTC
13,.,TRBJ1-1,TRBV7-3,CASSSLGGTEAFF,TGTGCCAGCAGCTCCCTGGGAGGCACTGAAGCTTTCTTT
16,.,TRBJ2-3,TRBV9,CASSVAQGVSSDTQYF,TGTGCCAGCAGCGTAGCCCAAGGAGTTTCCTCAGATACGCAGTATTTT
13,TRBD1,TRBJ1-6,TRBV10-3,CATRTGGSSPLHF,TGTGCCACCCGGACAGGGGGCAGTTCACCCCTCCACTTT
14,TRBD1,TRBJ1-4,TRBV5-1,CASSLETGDEKLFF,TGTGCCAGCAGCTTGGAGACAGGGGATGAAAAACTGTTTTTT
15,.,TRBJ1-4,TRBV10-2,CASSVGSGGGEKLFF,TGCGCCAGCAGTGTGGGATCGGGGGGAGGCGAAAAACTGTTTTTT
16,TRBD2,TRBJ2-7,TRBV15,CATSRLPSSGTYEQYF,TGTGCCACCAGCAGGCTGCCATCTAGCGGGACCTACGAGCAGTACTTC
11,.,TRBJ1-1,TRBV19,CASSIVGEAFF,TGTGCCAGTAGTATTGTCGGGGAAGCTTTCTTT
15,TRBD1,TRBJ1-2,TRBV15,CATSLPGQGRYGYTF,TGTGCCACCAGCCTACCGGGACAGGGAAGGTATGGCTACACCTTC
16,TRBD2,TRBJ2-3,TRBV27,CASSLSLAGAIDTQYF,TGTGCCAGCAGTTTATCCCTAGCGGGAGCGATAGATACGCAGTATTTT
13,.,TRBJ1-1,TRBV28,CASSLIAEAEAFF,TGTGCCAGCAGTTTAATCGCAGAGGCTGAAGCTTTCTTT
18,.,TRBJ2-1,TRBV4-3,CASSQDTGLPSSYNEQFF,TGCGCCAGCAGCCAAGATACCGGACTCCCGAGCTCCTACAATGAGCAGTTCTTC